The text below deals with one T cell receptor (beta chain). Its antigen specificity is not known. The read halts 3 residues ahead of the CDR3 end, with the missing end drawn from the germline J gene. The entry originates in a study of T cells in women clearing cervical HPV infection listed by TCRdb under 2018. With respect to the entire study: Cases were about 25 women with histologically confirmed HPV16-related CIN3 or worse, including 2 invasive cancers. Since only a few of the women had HLA typing available, the possibility that HLA type was acting as a confounder could not be ruled out. Cases and controls were matched on year of sample collection and on age within five years. In the parent cohort, some 10,000 women aged 18 or older were enrolled in Guanacaste, Costa Rica, during about 1992 to 1994 and were followed for roughly seven years. For cases, a median interval of roughly 150 days, with an interquartile range of 90 to 200 days, was observed between lesion detection and blood sampling. Blood from cases was collected at the visit where the lesion was first found, while blood from controls was collected once the infection could no longer be detected. This exploratory proof-of-principle case-control study, nested within the Guanacaste HPV Natural History Study in Costa Rica, compared TCR repertoires among women with different cervical HPV16 outcomes. The roughly 23 controls were women who cleared a single incident HPV16 infection within 12 months without developing precancer or cancer. Cases had a median age of almost 35 years compared with 38 to 40 for controls, and baseline characteristics showed no significant differences between the groups. As quality controls, five blinded duplicates were added to each group, bringing the total to approximately 60 samples made up of 50 or so participants and approximately 10 replicates. The paper's findings and limits, for the study overall: Because the number of T cells in each sample was unknown, differences in richness could reflect differing T-cell content rather than repertoire biology. Lower TRBV6-7 relative abundance was observed in cases than in controls (approximately 0.1% versus 0.16%; Bonferroni P = 0.0008). By combining richness with V gene abundances, random forest classifiers separated cases from controls with an estimated AUC of roughly 0.8. CIN3+ cases had significantly higher TCR repertoire richness than controls across sequencing depths, but evenness did not differ between the groups. Because of the cross-sectional design, the study could not determine whether the associations came before infection or resulted from infection, and neither effector/memory subsets nor HPV-specific T cells were isolated.

CDR1 and CDR2 were assigned from the germline V gene as KGHSH and LQKENI. Including cysteine and phenylalanine, the CDR3 has 16 amino acids. Part of the CDR3 DNA is given, 39 bases translated from base 1. Every participant had a single incident cervical HPV16 infection, and women with prevalent HPV16 infections were excluded. Cervical HPV DNA was detected by MY09/MY11 PCR, and genotyping was performed by dot-blot hybridization. Around 15 mL of heparinized blood was centrifuged, after which the buffy coat was aliquoted, frozen at -30 degrees C, and then stored at -80 degrees C. Genomic DNA was extracted from buffy coat specimens using QIAGEN kits. Using the immunoSEQ assay, multiplex PCR amplified TCR beta CDR3 regions from an average of 1200 ng of genomic DNA per sample. To correct primer bias, the assay used a complete synthetic TCR repertoire to set an amplification baseline. The amplicons were sequenced on the Illumina platform. The paper's data handling went like this. Error correction of the sequences involved clustering with frequency ratios plus a modified nearest-neighbor algorithm, after which the sequences were analyzed in the immunoSEQ Analyzer using IMGT gene definitions. At each rarefaction depth, TCR richness and evenness were averaged across 20 rarefaction repeats, and samples with fewer sequences than that depth were excluded. V, D and J gene relative abundances were compared between groups with Wilcoxon rank sum tests, applying FDR correction. In the blinded duplicates, the intraclass correlation was approximately 96% for TCR richness and averaged 76.4% across 55 to 75 gene segments. TCRdb took over this immuneACCESS table, retaining in-frame rearrangements with V and J assigned. Such tables are incomplete; in checked studies, under half of the missing clones stem from an unresolved V gene, and the remainder is unexplained. Clone size and the V and J calls come from that table; the DNA yielded D and trimming. The sample table holds roughly 30,000 clones. About 8.1% of the sample rests with the top ten.

This chain is built from TRBV18 and TRBJ1-2, with TRBD1 tentatively as D gene (5 bases match). The TCR sequence derives from a woman aged 18 to 69 with a cervical HPV16 infection that either progressed to CIN3+ or cleared (not recorded which). Material: blood buffy coat. The CDR3 has the sequence CASSQLTSGGSDTYTF. The CDR3 DNA, read in part, is TGTGCCAGCTCACAACTGACTAGCGGGGGATCAGATACC.